This T cell receptor (beta chain) was recorded in a study of beta chain features in type 1 diabetes (dated by TCRdb to 2017 to 2018). Background on the whole study: Patients and healthy donors did not differ in mean age, gender distribution, total cell number or subset yield. In the study, recently diagnosed type 1 diabetes patients and matched healthy donors were compared on the TCRB repertoires of their sorted circulating CD4+ T cell subsets. Whereas all 30 or so donors provided naive and central memory subsets, regulatory and stem cell-like memory subsets were isolated from just 8 patients and roughly eight healthy donors. Across all samples, some 110,000,000 sorted cells were examined, and cell number per subset correlated strongly with RNA yield.

Each donor gave one peripheral blood draw, roughly 0.12 L on average, collected into heparinised tubes. A BD FACSAria II was used to sort naive, central memory, regulatory and stem cell-like memory CD4+ T cells with a panel that included CD45RO, CCR7, CD25, CD127, CD95 and CD27. Purity was above 98% for every sorted population. PBMCs were isolated immediately by Lymphoprep density gradient centrifugation and stained directly without culture. So that batch effects would be minimized, each experiment stained and sorted samples in pairs, pairing one healthy donor with one patient. The study at large found these results: HLA sub-analyses involved small numbers of individuals, so any influence of HLA type on TCRB rearrangement remained unresolved. Patients with type 1 diabetes made fewer insertions and deleted more nucleotides at VDJ recombination sites, implying thymic rearrangement abnormalities. Shorter templates might have been favored by PCR, but patient and control samples were amplified and corrected together, so both groups would have been affected equally by any skew. In all four CD4+ subsets, TCRB CDR3 length was moderately but significantly shorter in type 1 diabetes patients. The naive, central memory and regulatory TCRB repertoires appeared to resemble one another more closely among patients than among healthy donors. Because cDNA was sequenced instead of genomic DNA, highly expressing activated cells could be over-represented, though the groups showed no difference in activation or CD3 levels.

This clone was observed a few times. Its antigen is still unknown. Base-call qualities are not available, and no considerably larger clone is one nucleotide away. All of the isolated RNA was reverse transcribed with the High Capacity cDNA Reverse Transcription Kit, so expressed TCRB transcripts were sequenced. Naive, central memory and regulatory T cell samples underwent deep immunoSEQ sequencing, averaging about 3.57 million total reads per sample. Sorted cells were lysed in RLT buffer and RNA was extracted with DNase-treated RNeasy Micro or Mini kits, depending on cell number. Each cell subset was processed on its own to prevent cross-contamination, while patient and healthy donor samples were processed together. TCRB sequences were amplified from cDNA with the immunoSEQ multiplex PCR, producing 87-bp fragments spanning the CDR3 region. Amplicons were sequenced on the Illumina HiSeq platform. The published analysis was carried out like this. Synthetic template baselines were used to correct PCR bias computationally, reads within Hamming distance 2 were collapsed, and singletons that could not be merged were discarded. Reads were aligned against IMGT to assign V, D and J genes, CDR3 length and insertions or deletions at six rearrangement sites. Within each subset, clonotype counts were normalized to sorted cell number, after which true diversity and Gini coefficients were computed with the tcR R package. The overlap coefficient, calculated on TCRB nucleotide sequences, was used to measure repertoire sharing. As a proxy for the pre-selection repertoire, out-of-frame TCRB sequences from naive cells were analyzed. In TCRdb, the immuneACCESS table is reduced to in-frame sequences with V and J assigned. These tables do not hold every clone; where another copy was compared, an unresolved V gene accounts for under half, and the others remain unexplained. Clone size and the V and J calls come from that table; the DNA yielded D and trimming. The sample profile shows about 930,000 clones; roughly 15% of them were found once. Of the sample, roughly 0.025% falls within the top ten clones.

Trimmed from V: 7 bases; trimmed from J: 6 bases; junction bases lacking a gene match: 11. CDR1 and CDR2 are read off the germline V gene as MDHEN and SYDVKM. The CDR3 has 15 amino acids, counting the end cysteine and phenylalanine. The kept DNA is CDR3 alone, 45 bases in frame from the first base. Input material: naive CD4+ T cells from blood. The cell subset or site label, read with the paper, signifies: true naive CD4+ T cells. The clonotype comes from a woman between 18 and 30 years old in good health. This sequence uses TRBV28 and TRBJ2-3, with 9 bases matching TRBD1. The base sequence is TGTGCCAGCAATGGGGACAGGGTCTTCGGGGATACGCAGTATTTT. This is translated as CASNGDRVFGDTQYF.